Listed below are T cell receptor beta chains from one sample, sequenced in a study of T cell repertoires in cytomegalovirus infection. The antigens these receptors bind are not known. Via MiXCR, TCRdb re-called the reads, giving one row per CDR3 protein. The sample lists over 100,000 distinct CDR3 sequences, 9.5% to 13% occurring once. The specimen sequenced was PBMCs, sequenced either directly or after in vitro stimulation (not recorded which). Receptor source: a human donor in good health (CMV status not recorded). Some clones in this sample may be carry-over from other donors' samples. The CDR3 runs from the conserved cysteine through the conserved F or W. D genes are given only for firm matches. Size is omitted from some rows. Given values are once, few, many or a class for expanded clones.

V gene,clone size,D gene,J gene,CDR3 DNA,CDR3 protein
TRBV7-2,-,-,TRBJ2-5,TGTGCCAGCAGCTTAGGGATAACGAGGGCCCAGTACTTC,CASSLGITRAQYF
TRBV28,-,-,TRBJ2-1,TGTGCCAGCAGTTTAGATCAGCGGGCATACAATGAGCAGTTCTTC,CASSLDQRAYNEQFF
TRBV19,many,-,TRBJ2-5,TGTGCCAGTAAGCTGTCCTGGGGGAGAGGCCAAGAGACCCAGTACTTC,CASKLSWGRGQETQYF
TRBV18,-,TRBD1,TRBJ1-5,TGTGCCAGCTCTAGGACAGGGCCGAGGCCCAATCAGCCCCAGCATTTT,CASSRTGPRPNQPQHF
TRBV28,few,TRBD1,TRBJ2-4,TGTGCCAGCAACGAACAGGGGCGAGGCAACATTCAGTACTTC,CASNEQGRGNIQYF
TRBV19,-,TRBD2,TRBJ2-1,TGTGCCAGTATCAGTAACGCAGCGGGAAGGGTGCAGTTCTTC,CASISNAAGRVQFF
TRBV19,few,-,TRBJ1-2,TGTGCCAGTAAAACAGGACGGGGAAACTATGGCTACACCTTC,CASKTGRGNYGYTF
TRBV5-6,many,-,TRBJ2-5,TGTGCCAGCAGCTCGGTTAAGGTAGCGGAAGAGACCCAGTACTTC,CASSSVKVAEETQYF
TRBV6-1,-,TRBD1,TRBJ2-3,TGTGCCAGCACCCGACAGGGGGCAGATACGCAGTATTTT,CASTRQGADTQYF
TRBV5-1,-,-,TRBJ1-1,TGCGCCAGCAGCTTGGGGAGTGAAGCTTTCTTT,CASSLGSEAFF
TRBV7-2,many,TRBD2,TRBJ2-3,TGTGCCAGCAGCTTACGCACGGGGAGGGCAGATACGCAGTATTTT,CASSLRTGRADTQYF
TRBV2,few,TRBD2,TRBJ2-1,TGTGCCAGCAGCGGGGACTATTACAATGAGCAGTTCTTC,CASSGDYYNEQFF
TRBV7-2,many,-,TRBJ1-5,TGTGCCAGCAGCTTAGCGGCCCGGGGTAATCAGCCCCAGCATTTT,CASSLAARGNQPQHF
TRBV27,-,TRBD2,TRBJ2-1,TGTGCCAGCAGTCCCAGACTAGCGGGAGGGCCTATTGAGCAGTTCTTC,CASSPRLAGGPIEQFF
TRBV6-2/TRBV6-3,many,-,TRBJ2-1,TGTGCCAGCGAAACAACTACTTCCTACAATGAGCAGTTCTTC,CASETTTSYNEQFF
TRBV6-5,many,-,TRBJ1-1,TGTGCCAGCAGTTACTCGGGGGGCATGAACACTGAAGCTTTCTTT,CASSYSGGMNTEAFF
TRBV6-2/TRBV6-3,-,TRBD1,TRBJ2-1,TGTGCCAGCAGTGCGGGACAGGGGAGCTCCTACAATGAGCAGTTCTTC,CASSAGQGSSYNEQFF
TRBV7-6,many,TRBD2,TRBJ2-3,TGTGCCAGCAGCTTAGGCGCCGCGGGAGGATCAGATACGCAGTATTTT,CASSLGAAGGSDTQYF
TRBV7-2,many,-,TRBJ1-1,TGTGCCAGCAGGGAGGGACGCGCCCATAACACTGAAGCTTTCTTT,CASREGRAHNTEAFF
TRBV12-3/TRBV12-4,many,-,TRBJ1-1,TGTGCCAGCAGTTTACAAGGCTTCACTGAAGCTTTCTTT,CASSLQGFTEAFF
TRBV19,few,TRBD1,TRBJ1-1,TGTGCCAGTACCCCGGACAGGGGGCGAGGAAACACTGAAGCTTTCTTT,CASTPDRGRGNTEAFF
TRBV4-1,many,-,TRBJ1-1,TGCGCCAGCAGCCAGGGGCGAGATACTGAAGCTTTCTTT,CASSQGRDTEAFF
TRBV6-6,many,TRBD1,TRBJ2-5,TGTGCCAGCAGTTACTCGAGGGTCGTCGCAGGGGGCGATGGGGCGACCCAGTACTTC,CASSYSRVVAGGDGATQYF
TRBV7-2,many,-,TRBJ2-5,TGTGCCAGCAGCCAAATGGCCCCTTTAAGAGGGGGTTTCCAGGAGACCCAGTACTTC,CASSQMAPLRGGFQETQYF
TRBV7-8,many,TRBD2,TRBJ2-1,TGTGCCAGCAGCTTAAGTGTTGGCGGGAGGGCCTTAAGCAATGAGCAGTTCTTC,CASSLSVGGRALSNEQFF
TRBV3-1,-,-,TRBJ2-1,TGTGCCAGCAGCCAAGGGGTGGTTCGGGACTCTGAGTTCTTC,CASSQGVVRDSEFF
TRBV11-2,-,-,TRBJ1-1,TGTGCCAGCAGCTTGTTAGGACTTGGGAACACTGAAGCTTTCTTT,CASSLLGLGNTEAFF
TRBV5-4,many,-,TRBJ2-1,TGTGCCAGCAGCTCGTCGGGACTCAGCTCCTACAATGAGCAGTTCTTC,CASSSSGLSSYNEQFF
TRBV5-8,-,-,TRBJ2-2,TGTGCCAGCAGCCCCGGACGGGAGCTGTTTTTT,CASSPGRELFF
TRBV7-2,many,TRBD2,TRBJ2-5,TGTGCCAGCAGCTTATTTAGCGGGAGAGAGGGGGAGACCCAGTACTTC,CASSLFSGREGETQYF
TRBV7-9,many,TRBD2,TRBJ2-1,TGTGCCAGCAGCCCTACTAGCGGGAGGGCCATTGAGCAGTTCTTC,CASSPTSGRAIEQFF
TRBV20-1,-,-,TRBJ2-3,TGCAGTGCCCTGGACTTAACAGATACGCAGTATTTT,CSALDLTDTQYF
TRBV4-3,-,-,TRBJ1-2,TGCGCCAGCAGCCAAGGAGACGGCTATGGCTACACCTTC,CASSQGDGYGYTF
TRBV20-1,many,TRBD2,TRBJ2-3,TGCAGTGCAGGGGGACTAGCGGGAGACACAGATACGCAGTATTTT,CSAGGLAGDTDTQYF
TRBV19,-,-,TRBJ2-3,TGTGCCAGTAGAGAGGACGGCCTAGGGCCAGATACGCAGTATTTT,CASREDGLGPDTQYF
TRBV7-2,many,-,TRBJ1-5,TGTGCCAGCAGCTTTCAGGGTGCACAGCCCCAGCATTTT,CASSFQGAQPQHF
TRBV24-1,many,-,TRBJ1-5,TGTGCCACCAGTGATTCCCGGACAGGCAATCAGCCCCAGCATTTT,CATSDSRTGNQPQHF
TRBV7-8,many,-,TRBJ2-1,TGTGCCAGCAGTCCATCGACAGGACGATACAATGAGCAGTTCTTC,CASSPSTGRYNEQFF
TRBV27,-,-,TRBJ1-6,TGTGCCAGCAGTCTGCAGCTTACGGAAGACTATAATTCACCCCTCCACTTT,CASSLQLTEDYNSPLHF
TRBV29-1,few,-,TRBJ1-3,TGCAGCGTTGCCGGGACACCATTCGACGGTGGAAACACCATATATTTT,CSVAGTPFDGGNTIYF
TRBV7-2,many,TRBD2,TRBJ2-2,TGTGCCAGCAGCACCCGACTAGCGGCCCAGGGCACCGGGGAGCTGTTTTTT,CASSTRLAAQGTGELFF
TRBV28,-,TRBD2,TRBJ2-1,TGTGCCAGCAGTCTGCGGGAGGGGCACGTCAATGAGCAGTTCTTC,CASSLREGHVNEQFF
TRBV7-2,many,-,TRBJ1-1,TGTGCCAGCAACTTAGTCGGGGGGCTGGGCACTGAAGCTTTCTTT,CASNLVGGLGTEAFF
TRBV14,few,-,TRBJ1-2,TGTGCCAGCAGCCAAGAAGGGAGCGTGGGCTACACCTTC,CASSQEGSVGYTF
TRBV7-2,many,-,TRBJ2-5,TGTGCCAGCAGCCGTCTGGAGGGTTGGGAGACCCAGTACTTC,CASSRLEGWETQYF
TRBV7-3,many,TRBD1,TRBJ2-3,TGTGCCAGCAGCTTAGATCCCGGGGACAGAAGTTTGAATTTT,CASSLDPGDRSLNF
TRBV6-2/TRBV6-3,-,TRBD1,TRBJ1-5,TGTGCCAGCAGTTACCCCAGGACAGGCAGAAGCAATCAGCCCCAGCATTTT,CASSYPRTGRSNQPQHF
TRBV28,many,-,TRBJ2-1,TGTGCCAGCAGTTTAGCCCCAGGGCGCTCCTACAATGAGCAGTTCTTC,CASSLAPGRSYNEQFF
TRBV7-6,many,-,TRBJ2-7,TGTGCCAGCAGCTTAGAGACGGGATTATACGAGCAGTACTTC,CASSLETGLYEQYF
TRBV7-8,many,TRBD1,TRBJ1-2,TGTGCCAGCAGCTCGGGACTGGACAGGGGCTTCAGCTACACCTTC,CASSSGLDRGFSYTF
TRBV28,few,-,TRBJ2-2,TGTGCCAGCAGTTTATTTGTGGAGGCCGGGGAGCTGTTTTTT,CASSLFVEAGELFF
TRBV6-2/TRBV6-3,-,-,TRBJ2-1,TGTGCCAGCCGCGGGACTTACAATGAGCAGTTATTC,CASRGTYNEQLF
TRBV12-5,-,TRBD2,TRBJ2-4,TGTGCTAGTGGTTTGGTACTAGGGGGACTAGCGGGAGGCAAGGGGGAAAACATTCAGTACTTC,CASGLVLGGLAGGKGENIQYF
TRBV12-3/TRBV12-4,few,TRBD1,TRBJ1-2,TGTGCCAGCAGTCCGCGGACAGGGTTCTATGGCTACACCTTC,CASSPRTGFYGYTF
TRBV7-2,many,-,TRBJ1-4,TGTGCCAGCAGCACCCCGGACAGACGGGAAAAACTGTTTTTT,CASSTPDRREKLFF